The 2 T cell receptor beta chains given below trace back to one sample, sequenced in a study of T cell changes during pregnancy in multiple sclerosis. TCRdb's copy holds only in-frame clones and misses some; the assay was immunoSEQ multiplex PCR. The sample includes some 39,000 clones, 88% of them seen just once. The sequencing here drew on CD8+ T cells from peripheral blood mononuclear cells, taken in the first trimester of pregnancy. These receptors were obtained from a female donor with multiple sclerosis, enrolled in a pregnancy study.

This rearrangement joins TRBV28 to TRBJ2-7; a possible D gene is TRBD2 (5 bases). V was shortened by 4 bases and J by 3 bases, with 19 bases between the two germline ends. CDR1 and CDR2 from the germline V gene are MDHEN and SYDVKM. The CDR3 is 16 residues long. This CDR3 reads CASSSSPGGGGYEQYF. The CDR3, as DNA: TGTGCCAGCAGTTCCTCCCCCGGTGGAGGAGGCTACGAGCAGTACTTC.

This sequence joins TRBV6-6 and TRBJ2-7; 7 positions agree with TRBD1. The junction had 1 base not matched to a gene; V was cut back by 5 bases and J by 3 bases. The CDR3 has 12 amino acids. Per the germline V gene, CDR1 is MNHNY and CDR2 is SVGAGI (reference sequence). CDR3 in DNA: TGTGCCAGCAGTCCAGGGGGCTACGAGCAGTACTTC. It encodes CASSPGGYEQYF.